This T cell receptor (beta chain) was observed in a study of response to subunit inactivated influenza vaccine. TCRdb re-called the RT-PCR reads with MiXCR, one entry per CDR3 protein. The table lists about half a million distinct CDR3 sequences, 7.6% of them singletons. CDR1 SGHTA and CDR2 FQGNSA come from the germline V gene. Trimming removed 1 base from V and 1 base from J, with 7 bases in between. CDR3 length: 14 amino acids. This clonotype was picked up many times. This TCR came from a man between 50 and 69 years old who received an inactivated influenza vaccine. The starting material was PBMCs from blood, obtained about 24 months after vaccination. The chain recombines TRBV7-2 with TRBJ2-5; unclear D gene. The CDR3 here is CASSLGPLQETQYF. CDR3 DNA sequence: TGTGCCAGCAGCTTAGGACCGCTCCAAGAGACCCAGTACTTC.